This T cell receptor (beta chain) was sequenced in a study of neurological immune-mediated disorders. There are many counts of this clonotype. What it binds is not known. This sample's time point: technical triplicate 1. For the unsorted libraries, 2 million PBMCs stored at -80 C served as input. cDNA synthesis was performed by 5'RACE with 10-nucleotide random UMIs. TCRdb re-called the 5' RACE reads through MiXCR, storing one row per CDR3 protein. The profile shows some 38,000 distinct CDR3 sequences, approximately 12% of them singletons. The study, taken as a whole, reports: No CDR3 amino acid sequences recurred among expanded clones across subjects, suggesting private repertoires in all groups. Multiple sclerosis patients had less TCR clonal expansion than even healthy controls, unlike HTLV-1-associated myelopathy.

This TCR came from a man aged 55 to 70 with HTLV-1-associated myelopathy (HAM/TSP). Sequencing input: PBMCs.

CDR3 bases: TGTGCCAGCAGCTCCTACAGGGGGCCTGGGAGCGGCTATGGCTACACCTTC. Its translation: CASSSYRGPGSGYGYTF. The chain combines TRBV3-1 with TRBJ1-2, with 9 bases identical to TRBD1. Trimming took 5 bases from V and 4 from J; bases not matched to a gene: 14. Per germline, CDR1 LGHDT and CDR2 YNNKEL (reference sequence). This CDR3 has 17 residues.